This is a list of T cell receptor beta chains from one sample in a study of blood T cell repertoires in COVID-19. Repertoires were generated with immunoSEQ multiplex PCR, while TCRdb's copy carries only in-frame clones and drops some. The data show around 300,000 clones, about 88% seen once. The sequenced material came from PBMCs or T cells enriched from blood (not recorded which). The receptor source for this set is a woman in her 50s who had recovered from COVID-19. CDR3s include the opening cysteine and the closing phenylalanine or tryptophan. A D gene is named only where the DNA matches it firmly. Part of the rows lack a size; the others show once, few, many or a class for expanded clones.

abundance: .
d_gene: .
v_gene: TRBV30
j_gene: TRBJ1-1
CDR3nt: TGTGCCTGGAGTTACGCGGGCACTGAAGCTTTCTTT
CDR3aa: CAWSYAGTEAFF

abundance: few
d_gene: TRBD1
v_gene: TRBV27
j_gene: TRBJ1-1
CDR3nt: TGTGCCAGCAGTCCCAGACAGGGGGCTGTCCTGTACACTGAAGCTTTCTTT
CDR3aa: CASSPRQGAVLYTEAFF

abundance: .
d_gene: .
v_gene: TRBV5-6
j_gene: TRBJ2-3
CDR3nt: TGTGCCAGCAGCTCCTGGGGCGGCACAGATACGCAGTATTTT
CDR3aa: CASSSWGGTDTQYF

abundance: .
d_gene: TRBD1
v_gene: TRBV7-9
j_gene: TRBJ2-2
CDR3nt: TGTGCCAGCAGCCACCGGGACAGGGGGGTCACCGGGGAGCTGTTTTTT
CDR3aa: CASSHRDRGVTGELFF

abundance: .
d_gene: .
v_gene: TRBV9
j_gene: TRBJ1-1
CDR3nt: TGTGCCAGCAGCGCGAGGCAGGGTGGTGGTTCTGAAGCTTTCTTT
CDR3aa: CASSARQGGGSEAFF

abundance: .
d_gene: .
v_gene: TRBV15
j_gene: TRBJ2-7
CDR3nt: TGTGCCACCAGCAGAGCACAGCGGAACTACGAGCAGTACTTC
CDR3aa: CATSRAQRNYEQYF

abundance: .
d_gene: TRBD1
v_gene: TRBV18
j_gene: TRBJ2-7
CDR3nt: TGTGCCAGCTCACCAGGGACAGGGGGCGTATACGAGCAGTACTTC
CDR3aa: CASSPGTGGVYEQYF

abundance: .
d_gene: TRBD1
v_gene: TRBV7-2
j_gene: TRBJ1-2
CDR3nt: TGTGCCAGCAGCTTGGACAGGTGGAACTATGGCTACACCTTC
CDR3aa: CASSLDRWNYGYTF

abundance: .
d_gene: TRBD2
v_gene: TRBV6-1
j_gene: TRBJ2-3
CDR3nt: TGTGCCAGCAGTGGAGGGGCGGGAGTAGCTTCAGATACGCAGTATTTT
CDR3aa: CASSGGAGVASDTQYF

abundance: .
d_gene: TRBD1
v_gene: TRBV13
j_gene: TRBJ1-5
CDR3nt: TGTGCCAGCAGCTTGGCTCGGACAGGGCCGTTAAACAGCAATCAGCCCCAGCATTTT
CDR3aa: CASSLARTGPLNSNQPQHF

abundance: few
d_gene: .
v_gene: TRBV7-3
j_gene: TRBJ2-6
CDR3nt: TGTGCCAGCAGCTTAATCCCTGTTTCGCAGGGGATATCCTCTGGGGCCAACGTCCTGACTTTC
CDR3aa: CASSLIPVSQGISSGANVLTF

abundance: .
d_gene: .
v_gene: TRBV28
j_gene: TRBJ1-6
CDR3nt: TGTGCCAGCATCCCCAGGGAAAGTTCACCCCTCCACTTT
CDR3aa: CASIPRESSPLHF

abundance: .
d_gene: TRBD2
v_gene: TRBV11-3
j_gene: TRBJ2-1
CDR3nt: TGTGCCAGCAGCTTAACTAGCGGGTATAACAATGAGCAGTTCTTC
CDR3aa: CASSLTSGYNNEQFF

abundance: many
d_gene: .
v_gene: TRBV7-9
j_gene: TRBJ1-5
CDR3nt: TGTGCCAGCAGCGGGCAAGTCAATCAGCCCCAGCATTTT
CDR3aa: CASSGQVNQPQHF

abundance: .
d_gene: TRBD1
v_gene: TRBV19
j_gene: TRBJ2-7
CDR3nt: TGTGCCAGTAGGGACAGGACTGCACCCTACGAGCAGTACTTC
CDR3aa: CASRDRTAPYEQYF

abundance: few
d_gene: TRBD2
v_gene: TRBV24-1
j_gene: TRBJ2-1
CDR3nt: TGTGCCACCAGTGATTTCCCCGGGAGGGCATACAATGAGCAGTTCTTC
CDR3aa: CATSDFPGRAYNEQFF

abundance: .
d_gene: .
v_gene: TRBV5-1
j_gene: TRBJ1-3
CDR3nt: TGCGCCAGCAGCTTGGGCAGCTCTGGAAACACCATATATTTT
CDR3aa: CASSLGSSGNTIYF

abundance: once
d_gene: TRBD1
v_gene: TRBV27
j_gene: TRBJ1-1
CDR3nt: TGTGCCAGCAGTTTCCAGGGGGCGAACACTGAAGCTTTCTTT
CDR3aa: CASSFQGANTEAFF

abundance: .
d_gene: .
v_gene: TRBV11-2
j_gene: TRBJ2-7
CDR3nt: TGTGCCAGCAGCTTAACCCCGACAAAGGCGGAGCAGTACTTC
CDR3aa: CASSLTPTKAEQYF

abundance: .
d_gene: .
v_gene: TRBV30
j_gene: TRBJ1-2
CDR3nt: TGTGCCTGGAGAGCAGATAACGGACAGTCAAACTATGGCTACACCTTC
CDR3aa: CAWRADNGQSNYGYTF

abundance: .
d_gene: TRBD1
v_gene: TRBV9
j_gene: TRBJ1-3
CDR3nt: TGTGCCAGCAGCGGACAGGGGGCATTTGGAAACACCATATATTTT
CDR3aa: CASSGQGAFGNTIYF

abundance: .
d_gene: TRBD1
v_gene: TRBV28
j_gene: TRBJ2-7
CDR3nt: TGTGCCAGCAGTTCCAATAACAGGGGCCGAATTTACGAGCAGTACTTC
CDR3aa: CASSSNNRGRIYEQYF

abundance: .
d_gene: TRBD1
v_gene: TRBV18
j_gene: TRBJ1-2
CDR3nt: TGTGCCAGCTCACCAACCGGGACAGGCCAAATCTATGGCTACACCTTC
CDR3aa: CASSPTGTGQIYGYTF

abundance: .
d_gene: .
v_gene: TRBV6-1
j_gene: TRBJ1-5
CDR3nt: TGTGCCAGCAGTGAATCGGGGATTCAGCCCCAGCATTTT
CDR3aa: CASSESGIQPQHF

abundance: .
d_gene: TRBD1
v_gene: TRBV6-2/TRBV6-3
j_gene: TRBJ1-2
CDR3nt: TGTGCCAGCAGTTCCCACCGGACAGGGACTAACTATGGCTACACCTTC
CDR3aa: CASSSHRTGTNYGYTF

abundance: .
d_gene: TRBD2
v_gene: TRBV10-2
j_gene: TRBJ2-1
CDR3nt: TGCGCCAGCAGTTCCGGGACTAGCGGGAGGGGGGATGAGCAGTTCTTC
CDR3aa: CASSSGTSGRGDEQFF

abundance: .
d_gene: .
v_gene: TRBV7-9
j_gene: TRBJ2-5
CDR3nt: TGTGCCAGCAGTCGGACAGCACAGCAAGAGACCCAGTACTTC
CDR3aa: CASSRTAQQETQYF

abundance: .
d_gene: .
v_gene: TRBV29-1
j_gene: TRBJ2-2
CDR3nt: TGCAGCGTCCAACCCGGACTGACCGGGGAGCTGTTTTTT
CDR3aa: CSVQPGLTGELFF

abundance: .
d_gene: TRBD1
v_gene: TRBV28
j_gene: TRBJ1-6
CDR3nt: TGTGCCAGCAGTAGTGCCCGACAGGGGACCTTTGGTTCACCCCTCCACTTT
CDR3aa: CASSSARQGTFGSPLHF

abundance: .
d_gene: TRBD1
v_gene: TRBV18
j_gene: TRBJ2-1
CDR3nt: TGTGCCAGCTCACCAACAGGGGGCAATGAGCAGTTCTTC
CDR3aa: CASSPTGGNEQFF

abundance: .
d_gene: .
v_gene: TRBV7-3
j_gene: TRBJ2-1
CDR3nt: TGTGCCAGCAAGCTGGGAGCAGCCTACAATGAGCAGTTCTTC
CDR3aa: CASKLGAAYNEQFF

abundance: once
d_gene: TRBD2
v_gene: TRBV9
j_gene: TRBJ2-1
CDR3nt: TGTGCCAGCAGCGTGACTAGCGGGGTCTACAATGAGCAGTTCTTC
CDR3aa: CASSVTSGVYNEQFF

abundance: .
d_gene: TRBD1
v_gene: TRBV11-2
j_gene: TRBJ1-2
CDR3nt: TGTGCCAGCAGCTCACCGGACAGGGTCTATGGCTACACCTTC
CDR3aa: CASSSPDRVYGYTF

abundance: .
d_gene: .
v_gene: TRBV6-5
j_gene: TRBJ1-1
CDR3nt: TGTGCCAGCAGTCGGGGGGAGCGCATGAACACTGAAGCTTTCTTT
CDR3aa: CASSRGERMNTEAFF

abundance: .
d_gene: .
v_gene: TRBV4-2
j_gene: TRBJ2-1
CDR3nt: TGTGCCAGCAGCCGGGGGGTGAGCGGGAATGAGCAGTTCTTC
CDR3aa: CASSRGVSGNEQFF

abundance: .
d_gene: .
v_gene: TRBV19
j_gene: TRBJ2-2
CDR3nt: TGTGCCAGTAGTATAGATCGGAGAAGGAGGAACACCGGGGAGCTGTTTTTT
CDR3aa: CASSIDRRRRNTGELFF

abundance: .
d_gene: TRBD1
v_gene: TRBV9
j_gene: TRBJ2-7
CDR3nt: TGTGCCAGCAGCGCCAACACAGGGGTGGACGAGCAGTACTTC
CDR3aa: CASSANTGVDEQYF

abundance: once
d_gene: TRBD2
v_gene: TRBV28
j_gene: TRBJ2-1
CDR3nt: TGTGCCAGCAGAACCGGGACTAGCCATTACAATGAGCAGTTCTTC
CDR3aa: CASRTGTSHYNEQFF

abundance: .
d_gene: .
v_gene: TRBV6-5
j_gene: TRBJ2-4
CDR3nt: TGTGCCAGCCGAACCTACGGGAACGAAAACATTCAGTACTTC
CDR3aa: CASRTYGNENIQYF

abundance: .
d_gene: .
v_gene: TRBV27
j_gene: TRBJ2-2
CDR3nt: TGTGCCAGCAGTTTAAGTTGGGAAGGGAGGAACACCGGGGAGCTGTTTTTT
CDR3aa: CASSLSWEGRNTGELFF

abundance: .
d_gene: TRBD1
v_gene: TRBV7-8
j_gene: TRBJ1-3
CDR3nt: TGTGCCAGCAGCGTCCAGGGGGCCCCTGGAAACACCATATATTTT
CDR3aa: CASSVQGAPGNTIYF

abundance: .
d_gene: TRBD2
v_gene: TRBV10-1
j_gene: TRBJ2-2
CDR3nt: TGCGCCAGCAGTGACCGGCGGGAGGTCGGGGAGCTGTTTTTT
CDR3aa: CASSDRREVGELFF

abundance: .
d_gene: .
v_gene: TRBV6-5
j_gene: TRBJ2-7
CDR3nt: TGTGCCAGCAGTAGGAGGGCCCAGGGATCCGACGAGCAGTACTTC
CDR3aa: CASSRRAQGSDEQYF

abundance: .
d_gene: .
v_gene: TRBV30
j_gene: TRBJ1-5
CDR3nt: TGTGCCTGGACGGCAGGTCGGCAGCCCCAGCATTTT
CDR3aa: CAWTAGRQPQHF

abundance: .
d_gene: .
v_gene: TRBV7-9
j_gene: TRBJ2-5
CDR3nt: TGTGCCAGCAGCTTTAGGGGGAACCAAGAGACCCAGTACTTC
CDR3aa: CASSFRGNQETQYF

abundance: .
d_gene: .
v_gene: TRBV5-1
j_gene: TRBJ1-2
CDR3nt: TGCGCCAGCAGCTTGGGGCTGCGGGGGCAGGACTATGGCTACACCTTC
CDR3aa: CASSLGLRGQDYGYTF

abundance: once
d_gene: TRBD2
v_gene: TRBV19
j_gene: TRBJ2-3
CDR3nt: TGTGCCAGTAGTTTAGGGACTAGCGGGAGCCCAGATACGCAGTATTTT
CDR3aa: CASSLGTSGSPDTQYF

abundance: .
d_gene: TRBD2
v_gene: TRBV6-5
j_gene: TRBJ2-7
CDR3nt: TGTGCCAGCAGTTACTCGACTAGCGGGAGCTACGAGCAGTACTTC
CDR3aa: CASSYSTSGSYEQYF

abundance: once
d_gene: TRBD1
v_gene: TRBV9
j_gene: TRBJ2-2
CDR3nt: TGTGCCAGCAGCCCCTGGGACAGGAACACCGGGGAGCTGTTTTTT
CDR3aa: CASSPWDRNTGELFF

abundance: .
d_gene: TRBD1
v_gene: TRBV4-2
j_gene: TRBJ2-2
CDR3nt: TGTGCCAGCAGCCAGCGGACAGGGGGGAACACCGGGGAGCTGTTTTTT
CDR3aa: CASSQRTGGNTGELFF

abundance: .
d_gene: .
v_gene: TRBV7-2
j_gene: TRBJ1-6
CDR3nt: TGTGCCAGCAGCTCTGTCAGGGGATATAATTCACCCCTCCACTTT
CDR3aa: CASSSVRGYNSPLHF

abundance: .
d_gene: .
v_gene: TRBV5-1
j_gene: TRBJ2-1
CDR3nt: TGCGCCAGCAGCTTGGATGGTAGCGCCTACAATGAGCAGTTCTTC
CDR3aa: CASSLDGSAYNEQFF

abundance: .
d_gene: .
v_gene: TRBV12-3/TRBV12-4
j_gene: TRBJ2-7
CDR3nt: TGTGCCAGCAGTCCTTCCTACGAGCAGTACTTC
CDR3aa: CASSPSYEQYF